This passage covers 26 T cell receptor beta chains from one sample sequenced in a study of blood T cells in healthy people across ages. A second PCR of about 6 to 11 cycles used a sample-barcoded 5' primer and a J-beta primer mix. TCRdb recomputed calls from the 5' RACE reads with MiXCR, one row per CDR3 protein. The sample contains about 640,000 distinct CDR3 sequences, approximately 30% of which appear only once. Sequenced material: blood. All receptors come from an elderly woman in good health.

This clonotype showed up many times. This chain links TRBV5-1 with TRBJ1-1; D unresolved. The V and J ends lost 0 bases and 4 bases respectively, with 7 bases between them. Per the germline V gene, CDR1 is SGHRS and CDR2 is YFSETQ. This CDR3 region has 13 residues. The CDR3 DNA reads TGCGCCAGCAGCTTGGCGGGGTTCACTGAAGCTTTCTTT. Translating gives CASSLAGFTEAFF.

This clonotype turned up a few times. This chain's CDR3 is CASSGEGQGAGQPQHF. For the CDR3, the DNA is TGTGCCAGCAGTGGGGAGGGGCAGGGGGCCGGTCAGCCCCAGCATTTT. The chain recombines TRBV2 with TRBJ1-5, with 8 bases that match TRBD1. Germline trimming cut 4 bases from V and 6 bases from J; bases unmatched to any gene: 11. The CDR3 is made up of 16 amino acids. Germline V gene sequence: CDR1 SNHLY, CDR2 FYNNEI.

This clonotype has a count of ten or more. This chain links TRBV12-3 or TRBV12-4 with TRBJ2-5; TRBD2 matches 12 bases. Gene TRBJ2-7 matches the end of the DNA better, so the J call may be wrong. This CDR3 is built from 14 residues. Here the CDR3 DNA reads TGTGCCAGCAGTTCTAGCGGGGGGGCGAACGAGCAGTACTTC. This gives the protein CASSSSGGANEQYF.

This clonotype was observed a few times. J is TRBJ1-5 and V is TRBV6-1; D perhaps matches TRBD1 (5 bases). The germline V and J ends were trimmed by 1 base and 6 bases, with 13 bases remaining between them. CDR1 is MNHNS and CDR2 is SASEGT in the germline V gene. The CDR3 is 15 residues long. DNA for the CDR3: TGTGCCAGCAGTGAAGGTCGGGGACCGTCTCAGCCCCAGCATTTT. It encodes CASSEGRGPSQPQHF.

The genes are TRBV14 and TRBJ2-3; 9 bases are shared with TRBD1. There are 16 residues in the CDR3. J gave up 3 bases and V 5 bases, and 9 bases lay outside the gene matches. Per the germline V gene, CDR1 is SGHDN and CDR2 is FVKESK. The CDR3 DNA sequence: TGTGCCAGCAGCTTTGGGACAGGGAGTGGAACAGATACGCAGTATTTT. This gives the protein CASSFGTGSGTDTQYF.

This clonotype was found a few times. The rearrangement uses TRBV18 and TRBJ1-2; no clear D. The CDR3 runs 14 residues. Germline V CDR1 and CDR2: KGHSH, LQKENI. V lost 0 bases and J 6 bases, leaving 11 bases between the germline ends. The CDR3, as DNA: TGTGCCAGCTCACCACCTCTGGTCGCCCATGGCTACACCTTC. Translating it yields CASSPPLVAHGYTF.

This chain joins TRBV4-2 and TRBJ2-5; D might be TRBD2 (6 bases). Trimming left V 4 bases short and J 0 bases short, with 15 bases between. The germline V gene has CDR1 LGHNA and CDR2 YNFKEQ. The CDR3 is 16 amino acids. The CDR3: CASSRESGRNQETQYF. The DNA for the CDR3 is TGTGCCAGCAGCCGAGAAAGCGGGCGAAACCAAGAGACCCAGTACTTC.

This chain uses TRBV15 with TRBJ2-1, with D unresolved. Germline loops: CDR1 LNHNV, CDR2 YYDKDF (reference sequence). V was pared by 1 base and J by 0 bases, with 7 bases between. The CDR3 extends over 15 amino acids. This chain's CDR3 is CATSRGTSSYNEQFF. CDR3 nucleotide sequence: TGTGCCACCAGCAGAGGGACCAGCTCCTACAATGAGCAGTTCTTC.

This clonotype has more than one count but fewer than ten. A much larger clone is a single base away; this may be a read error. The J gene is TRBJ2-6, the V gene TRBV12-3 or TRBV12-4; D possibly corresponds to TRBD1 (5 bases). The CDR3 consists of 13 residues. The CDR3 protein is CASSGLGANVRTF. The DNA of the CDR3 is TGTGCCAGCAGTGGGCTTGGGGCCAACGTCCGGACTTTC.

As to this clonotype: A much more abundant neighbour one base away suggests this may be a read error. The CDR3 DNA sequence: TGTGCCAGCAGGGAAGCAATTGGGAGGGCGCCGTACTTC. Amino acid sequence: CASREAIGRAPYF. The chain is built from TRBV2 and TRBJ2-4; 7 bases match TRBD2. Germline V gene data show CDR1 as SNHLY and CDR2 as FYNNEI. This CDR3 has 13 amino acids.

The sample holds a few counts of this clonotype. This rearrangement joins TRBV9 to TRBJ1-5; D gene uncertain. CDR1 and CDR2 (germline): SGDLS, YYNGEE. Trimming removed 4 bases from V and 4 bases from J, with 15 bases in between. The CDR3 is 15 amino acids. The CDR3 DNA reads as TGTGCCAGCAGCCCCACCGGTGGGGAAAATCAGCCCCAGCATTTT. This gives the protein CASSPTGGENQPQHF.

About this clonotype itself: A much larger clone sits a single nucleotide away, making a read error possible. V and J are TRBV10-3 and TRBJ2-3; 10 bases match TRBD2. The germline V gene encodes CDR1 ENHRY and CDR2 SYGVKD. CDR3 length: 15 residues. CDR3 region: CATSDQRGGFDTQYF. The CDR3 bases are TGTGCCACCAGTGACCAGCGGGGGGGCTTCGATACGCAGTATTTT.

The chain recombines TRBV7-2 with TRBJ1-1, with D hard to call. Germline V gene lookup returns CDR1 SGHTA and CDR2 FQGNSA. The germline V and J ends were trimmed by 2 bases and 1 base, with 8 bases remaining between them. The CDR3 sequence is 14 residues long. The DNA for the CDR3 is TGTGCCAGCAGCTTATCCCAACGGAACACTGAAGCTTTCTTT. It encodes CASSLSQRNTEAFF. The full variable domain, with the rest looked up from reference TRBV7-2 and TRBJ1-1, is GAGVSQSPSNKVTEKGKDVELRCDPISGHTALYWYRQSLGQGLEFLIYFQGNSAPDKSGLPSDRFSAERTGGSVSTLTIQRTQQEDSAVYLCASSLSQRNTEAFFGQGTRLTVV.

V is TRBV27 and J is TRBJ1-5; D gene ambiguous. V gave up 2 bases and J gave up 6 bases, with 17 bases separating them. CDR3 size: 16 residues. Germline V gene sequence: CDR1 MNHEY, CDR2 SMNVEV (reference sequence). The CDR3 loop reads CASSLDGVRVGQPQHF. In DNA, the CDR3 is TGTGCCAGCAGTTTAGACGGAGTTCGGGTGGGTCAGCCCCAGCATTTT.

This clonotype occurred many times. The chain has TRBV12-5 and TRBJ2-1; D ambiguous. Germline lookup yields CDR1 LGHNT and CDR2 FRNRAP. The CDR3 has 14 amino acids. The ends were cut back, 7 bases at V and 1 base at J, with 11 bases in the middle. CDR3 sequence (DNA): TGTGCTAGTGCTCTGATAGGGTCCTACAATGAGCAGTTCTTC. It specifies CASALIGSYNEQFF.

At least ten counts were recorded for this clonotype. V and J are TRBV3-1 and TRBJ2-1; D uncertain. CDR3 length: 14 amino acids. Trimming took 0 bases from V and 5 from J, leaving 8 bases between them. The germline gives CDR1 LGHDT, CDR2 YNNKEL (reference sequence). CDR3 bases: TGTGCCAGCAGCCAAGATCTTTACCACAATGAGCAGTTCTTC. The encoded protein is CASSQDLYHNEQFF.

The chain couples TRBV4-1 to TRBJ1-1, with 10 bases aligning to TRBD1. CDR1 and CDR2 (germline): MGHRA, YSYEKL. V shed 3 bases and J 5 bases; nucleotides not matched to a gene: 6. The CDR3 runs to 15 residues. The CDR3 region is CASSQDRGVGTEAFF. The CDR3 coding sequence is TGCGCCAGCAGCCAGGACAGGGGGGTTGGAACTGAAGCTTTCTTT.

This chain uses TRBV6-1 with TRBJ2-5; TRBD1 aligns across 9 bases. The CDR3 is 17 amino acids. Germline V gene lookup returns CDR1 MNHNS and CDR2 SASEGT. V shed 2 bases, J shed 7 bases, and the junction held 14 bases outside the gene matches. The CDR3 nucleotides read TGTGCCAGCAGTGAAAGGGGACAGGGAGAGGGCAAGAGGACCCAGTACTTC. This encodes CASSERGQGEGKRTQYF.

Only a few counts were recorded for this clonotype. The V gene is TRBV7-3, the J gene TRBJ2-3, with TRBD2 matching over 7 bases. The V segment lost 5 bases and the J segment 5 bases; nucleotides outside the gene matches: 13. The CDR3 contains 16 residues. CDR1 SGHTA and CDR2 FQGTGA come from the germline V gene. The CDR3 nucleotides are TGTGCCAGCAGCCCTCTCTCGGGGGGTCTCCTAGATACGCAGTATTTT. It is translated as CASSPLSGGLLDTQYF.

This clonotype has just a few counts. This sequence joins TRBV5-6 and TRBJ2-5; D unresolved. The end of the DNA is better explained by TRBJ2-1, so the J call may be wrong. Germline loops: CDR1 SGHDT, CDR2 YYEEEE. The CDR3 extends over 14 amino acids. CDR3 residues: CASSLAPVQETQFF. CDR3 coding DNA: TGTGCCAGCAGCTTGGCCCCGGTCCAAGAGACCCAGTTCTTC.

This clonotype was counted at least ten times. V and J are TRBV20-1 and TRBJ2-7; 9 bases fit TRBD1. CDR3 length: 13 amino acids. Losses at the gene ends were 6 bases for V and 4 bases for J; bases not matched to a gene: 7. Germline V lookup: CDR1 DFQATT, CDR2 SNEGSKA (reference sequence). CDR3 coding DNA: TGCAGTGCCACCAGGACAGGGGCTTACGAGCAGTACTTC. Protein: CSATRTGAYEQYF.

With regard to this clonotype: A read error may explain this, as a much larger clone is one base away. This chain links TRBV20-1 with TRBJ2-7; the D gene is possibly TRBD1 (5 bases). The J call may be faulty, since TRBJ2-5 better matches the DNA end. The CDR3 spans 14 residues. From germline, CDR1 is DFQATT and CDR2 SNEGSKA (reference sequence). CDR3 protein: CSVRDRGAAETQYF. The CDR3 DNA reads TGCAGTGTTAGAGATCGTGGGGCGGCGGAGACCCAGTACTTC.

Concerning this clonotype itself: An end of the junction does not agree with germline; a read error may underlie this. The rearrangement links TRBV11-2 to TRBJ2-7; 7 positions match TRBD1. The CDR3 is 14 amino acids. CDR1 is SGHAT, CDR2 FQNNGV, per germline. CDR3 amino acids: CASSLVTGLSERYF. DNA of the CDR3: TGTGCCAGCAGCCTTGTGACAGGGTTGTCTGAGCGGTACTTC.

This clonotype occurred many times. The chain recombines TRBV20-1 with TRBJ2-5, with 12 bases matching TRBD1. The germline gives CDR1 DFQATT, CDR2 SNEGSKA (reference sequence). The CDR3 length is 14 residues. V lost 5 bases and J lost 4; bases outside the gene matches: 5. The DNA for the CDR3 is TGCAGTGCTTCCGGGACAGGGGGCACAGAGACCCAGTACTTC. As protein: CSASGTGGTETQYF.

J is TRBJ1-1 and V is TRBV11-3, with D possibly being TRBD1 (5 bases). This CDR3 contains 14 residues. V lost 4 bases to trimming and J lost 1 base, with 10 bases between them. Germline CDR1 and CDR2: SGHNT and YENEEA. The CDR3 loop reads CASSWGRENTEAFF. CDR3 DNA sequence: TGTGCCAGCAGCTGGGGACGGGAGAACACTGAAGCTTTCTTT.

The chain is built from TRBV6-5 and TRBJ1-1, with a weak D call TRBD1 (5 bases). Germline CDR1 MNHEY, CDR2 SVGAGI. The CDR3 loop spans 14 amino acids. V shed 6 bases and J shed 5 bases, with 16 bases lying between them. The CDR3 DNA reads as TGTGCCAGCAGCTCTACAGACAGTAGAACTGAAGCTTTCTTT. It encodes CASSSTDSRTEAFF.